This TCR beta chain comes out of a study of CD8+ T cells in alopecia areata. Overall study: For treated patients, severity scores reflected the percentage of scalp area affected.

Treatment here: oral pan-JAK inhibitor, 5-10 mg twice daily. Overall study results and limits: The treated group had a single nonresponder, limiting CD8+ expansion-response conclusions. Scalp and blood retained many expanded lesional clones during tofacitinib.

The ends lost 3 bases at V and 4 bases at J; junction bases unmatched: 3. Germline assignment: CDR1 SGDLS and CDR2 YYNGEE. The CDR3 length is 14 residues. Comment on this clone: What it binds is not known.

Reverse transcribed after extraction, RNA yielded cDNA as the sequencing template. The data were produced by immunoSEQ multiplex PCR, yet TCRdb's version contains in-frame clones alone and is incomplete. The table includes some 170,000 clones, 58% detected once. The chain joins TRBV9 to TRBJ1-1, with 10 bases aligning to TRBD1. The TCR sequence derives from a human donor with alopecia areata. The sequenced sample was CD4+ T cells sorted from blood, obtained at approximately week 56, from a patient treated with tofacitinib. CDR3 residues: CASSERTGGTEAFF. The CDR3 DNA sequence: TGTGCCAGCAGCGAGAGGACAGGGGGCACTGAAGCTTTCTTT.